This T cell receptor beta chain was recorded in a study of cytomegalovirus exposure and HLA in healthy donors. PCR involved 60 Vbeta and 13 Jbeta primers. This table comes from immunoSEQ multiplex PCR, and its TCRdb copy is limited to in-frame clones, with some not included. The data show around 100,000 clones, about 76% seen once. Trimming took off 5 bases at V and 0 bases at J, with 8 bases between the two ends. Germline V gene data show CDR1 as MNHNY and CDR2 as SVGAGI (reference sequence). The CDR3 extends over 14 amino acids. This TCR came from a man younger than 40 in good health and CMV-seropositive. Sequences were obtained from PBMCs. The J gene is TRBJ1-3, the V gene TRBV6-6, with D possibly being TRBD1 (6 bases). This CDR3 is CASSRGGSGNTIYF. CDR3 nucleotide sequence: TGTGCCAGCAGTCGAGGGGGCTCTGGAAACACCATATATTTT.